This T cell receptor beta chain originates from a study of OX40 agonist ivuxolimab in advanced cancers. Clones were read by immunoSEQ multiplex PCR, and TCRdb kept only the in-frame ones, dropping some. Among tens of thousands of clones listed, about 90% were seen once. The V gene end was trimmed by 5 bases and the J gene end by 3 bases; junction bases not matched to a gene: 13. CDR3 length: 16 residues. The V gene's germline CDR1 is MDHEN and CDR2 SYDVKM. The material sequenced was CD4+ or CD8+ T cells sorted from blood, taken in a trial of the OX40 agonist ivuxolimab. The chain recombines TRBV28 with TRBJ2-7, with 7 bases that match TRBD1. This TCR was sampled from an adult with an advanced solid tumor such as melanoma, head and neck, liver or kidney cancer. CDR3 region: CASSHPDREVNYEQYF. CDR3 DNA sequence: TGTGCCAGCAGTCATCCCGACAGGGAAGTTAACTACGAGCAGTACTTC.